This T cell receptor beta chain was captured in a study of T cell repertoires in cytomegalovirus infection. The overall study: Carrying CMV and the relevant HLA type showed in public TCR beta signatures.

General study results and limits: Cumulative public TCR beta family frequency identified carriers of CMV plus the relevant HLA. Predominance within the ex vivo response was attributable to HLA-C-restricted CMV-specific TCR beta clonotypes.

Germline loops: CDR1 SGHTA, CDR2 FQGNSA. This CDR3 has 11 residues. Trimming took off 1 base at V and 7 bases at J, with 4 bases between the two ends. TCRdb re-derived calls from the reads in MiXCR, one entry per CDR3 protein. The sample carries hundreds of thousands of distinct CDR3 sequences, about a sixth recorded once. This clonotype was observed many times. Antigen: not known. The receptor's source is a human donor in good health (CMV status not recorded). Some clones in this sample may be carry-over from other donors' samples. V gene TRBV7-2 combines with J gene TRBJ1-1; unclear D gene. Sequencing was performed on PBMCs. The CDR3 DNA sequence: TGTGCCAGCAGCTTAGGGGGTGAAGCTTTCTTT. Its protein is CASSLGGEAFF.